This is a list of T cell receptor beta chains from one sample in a study of identical twins. TCRdb re-analysed the 5' RACE reads in MiXCR, keeping a single row per CDR3 protein. The sample has around 570,000 distinct CDR3 sequences; 9% to 10% are singletons. This sample was also put to use in a study of yellow fever vaccine responses in identical twins.

The specimen sequenced was PBMCs. These receptors all come from a woman aged 18 to 35 in good health. CDR3s leave out the opening cysteine and the closing phenylalanine or tryptophan.

CDR3 | length | V
ASSLATVRLEYGYT | 14 | TRBV7-2
ASSQAGAMSYEQY | 13 | TRBV6-2/TRBV6-3
ASSQDPNARGEQY | 13 | TRBV4-1
ASSLSPVSGANVLT | 14 | TRBV12-3/TRBV12-4
ASRSGTSAYNEQF | 13 | TRBV9
ASSQLYGTSGRLNEQF | 16 | TRBV4-1
ASSPRPLQGQGYT | 13 | TRBV12-3/TRBV12-4
SVLTSGGTDTQY | 12 | TRBV29-1
SAHGQGDNQPQH | 12 | TRBV20-1
ASKAGWGQY | 9 | TRBV6-6
ASSSRDRGFTGELF | 14 | TRBV3-1
ASSLGDSRLGGYT | 13 | TRBV7-6
AISVDYEQY | 9 | TRBV10-3
SAQKPGPTIGELF | 13 | TRBV20-1
SVTLSGPSSYNEQF | 14 | TRBV29-1
ASSYGQGAYSNQPQH | 15 | TRBV7-8
ASRPAMRENTEAF | 13 | TRBV6-2/TRBV6-3
SVEGSGGFSYNEQF | 14 | TRBV29-1
ASRPPGQNSPLH | 12 | TRBV6-2/TRBV6-3
ASHNSGASYEQY | 12 | TRBV3-1
ASSRRQGGTYEQY | 13 | TRBV4-2
ASSLEKPGLDTGELF | 15 | TRBV7-8
AISNSNEQF | 9 | TRBV10-3
ASSQVGQGVYEQY | 13 | TRBV4-3
SARVQQGGVHQPQH | 14 | TRBV20-1
ASSLKAGSTDTQY | 13 | TRBV7-2
ASSPRDRVTGGANVLT | 16 | TRBV18
ASSQDLLGDRVVSPLH | 16 | TRBV4-2
ASSLGGTAQETQY | 13 | TRBV5-1
ASSLAGQGGQF | 11 | TRBV5-1
ASSQSHGSYGYT | 12 | TRBV7-2
ASSLDRGFFPYNEQF | 15 | TRBV11-2
ASSLRQGNNEQF | 12 | TRBV5-1
ASMATLNNEQF | 11 | TRBV11-2
SARINSDRYGADTQY | 15 | TRBV20-1
ASRTQGTGLNQPQH | 14 | TRBV6-2/TRBV6-3
ASSGLQGRTQY | 11 | TRBV5-5
ASSPGPGRAVTGELF | 15 | TRBV7-8
ASSIQTSGGAGEQF | 14 | TRBV19
ASKGTGFYEQY | 11 | TRBV2
ASSPGTPDEQY | 11 | TRBV12-3/TRBV12-4
ASTHTAGSPYEQY | 13 | TRBV7-2
ASSLLPYSTDTQY | 13 | TRBV5-5
ASSQGTSGRPSNTGELF | 17 | TRBV4-1
ASSLALAEGAEQF | 13 | TRBV7-3
SARQVAEQY | 9 | TRBV20-1
SARDRGEWNEQY | 12 | TRBV20-1
CAREVTSGSTGELF | 14 | TRBV20-1
ASSYRGVDTQY | 11 | TRBV6-6
ASSLGRQGISPLH | 13 | TRBV7-2
ASSARGEGYYEQY | 13 | TRBV12-3/TRBV12-4
ASSFVAGGPSPEQF | 14 | TRBV7-2
SAPVDRVYEQY | 11 | TRBV20-1
ASSQDQVASPLH | 12 | TRBV3-1
SVIRDRGSYEQY | 12 | TRBV29-1
ATSLRDLGSNEQF | 13 | TRBV15
ATSDFPGTSGADTQY | 15 | TRBV24-1